The entry below gives a single T cell receptor beta chain sequence along with its context. Its antigen is not identified. The V and J ends lost 6 bases and 8 bases respectively, with 16 bases between them. Per the germline V gene, CDR1 is MDHEN and CDR2 is SYDVKM. This CDR3 contains 14 residues. This entry is derived from a study of early T cells in non-severe SARS-CoV-2 infection. Study summary: Sequencing targeted bulk RNA from unsorted whole blood, leaving chains unpaired.

Study conclusions and caveats: The VDJdb matching leaned toward anti-spike CD8 responses and overlooked private and CD4 specificities.

Attachment of unique molecular identifiers to individual cDNA molecules was performed. Each CDR3 protein gets one entry after TCRdb re-called the 5' RACE reads with MiXCR. The data hold more than 50,000 distinct CDR3 sequences, with about 15% observed a single time. This rearrangement joins TRBV28 to TRBJ1-4; D remains unclear. The TCR sequence derives from an adult who was a healthcare worker with PCR-confirmed SARS-CoV-2 infection or an uninfected control (not recorded which). The sample in question was whole blood, obtained at baseline. CDR3 DNA: TGTGCCAGCAGATTTTCGGAGTCATCAGAAAAACTGTTTTTT. This sequence encodes CASRFSESSEKLFF.